The T cell receptor beta chain under discussion was sequenced for a study of shared clonotypes between healthy human individuals. Study as a whole: Per-donor plates numbered three CD4 naive, three CD4 memory, two CD8 naive and one CD8 memory.

The CDR3 has 14 residues. Trimming left V 2 bases short and J 1 base short, with 9 bases between. From germline, CDR1 is SGDLS and CDR2 YYNGEE. Method: immunoSEQ multiplex PCR; TCRdb's copy keeps in-frame clones and lacks some. The table records 950,000 to 1,300,000 clones, more than 60% of them present only once. Details on this clone: Its antigen is still unknown.

Findings of the study overall: Generally, naive subsets came out with larger estimated richness than memory subsets.

Every donor was a Caucasian adult from Nashville, Tennessee. This TCR was sampled from a man between 18 and 29 years old in good health. The chain employs TRBV9 and TRBJ1-2; no clear D. Sequences were obtained from memory CD4+ T cells sorted from blood. Subset indicated: CD45RA-negative fraction. This CDR3 reads CASSVYQDNYGYTF. The CDR3 DNA follows: TGTGCCAGCAGCGTGTATCAGGATAACTATGGCTACACCTTC.